A single sample is the source of the 18 T cell receptor beta chains below, sequenced in a study of identical twins (dated by TCRdb to about 2016). The library was made by 5' RACE. The instrument was an Illumina HiSeq 2000. TCRdb reworked the public reads: Q25 trimming with fastp, MiXCR clone assembly, productive beta chains retained. Rows are combined by CDR3 protein, so each entry shows the most common genes and DNA. This sample lists about 570,000 distinct CDR3 sequences; 9% to 10% were detected once. Of the sample, around 3% is held by the ten largest clones. The data also belong to a second study, concerning yellow fever vaccine responses in identical twins.

The sample consisted of PBMCs. Every receptor here comes from a woman between 18 and 29 years old in good health.

Ten or more counts support this clonotype. J is TRBJ1-2 and V is TRBV14; TRBD1 aligns across 7 bases. V gave up 1 base and J gave up 7 bases; unmatched junction bases: 9. CDR1 is SGHDN and CDR2 is FVKESK in the germline V gene. CDR3 length equals 15 residues. CDR3 nucleotide sequence: TGTGCCAGCAGCCAAGCCCTGACAGGGTTGATTGGCTACACCTTC. This encodes CASSQALTGLIGYTF. Filled out from reference TRBV14 and TRBJ1-2, the complete variable domain reads EAGVTQFPSHSVIEKGQTVTLRCDPISGHDNLYWYRRVMGKEIKFLLHFVKESKQDESGMPNNRFLAERTGGTYSTLKVQPAELEDSGVYFCASSQALTGLIGYTFGSGTRLTVV.

At least ten counts were recorded for this clonotype. This chain joins TRBV7-9 and TRBJ2-1; TRBD1 agrees at 8 bases. This CDR3 region has 15 residues. J was trimmed by 8 bases and V by 6 bases; bases with no gene match: 12. The germline CDR1 and CDR2 sequences are SEHNR and FQNEAQ (reference sequence). In nucleotides, the CDR3 is TGTGCCAGCAGGGCCGGGGACAGGCCTTTGGATGAGCAGTTCTTC. Translating it yields CASRAGDRPLDEQFF. Full variable domain (remainder filled in from reference TRBV7-9 and TRBJ2-1): DTGVSQNPRHKITKRGQNVTFRCDPISEHNRLYWYRQTLGQGPEFLTYFQNEAQLEKSRLLSDRFSAERPKGSFSTLEIQRTEQGDSAMYLCASRAGDRPLDEQFFGPGTRLTVL.

This clonotype was seen many times. V is TRBV11-1 and J is TRBJ2-5, with D unclear. V lost 3 bases and J lost 7, with 12 bases in between. This CDR3 has 13 amino acids. CDR1 SGHAT and CDR2 FQDESV come from the germline V gene (reference sequence). In nucleotides, the CDR3 is TGTGCCAGCAGCTTCGGTGCCTCCGGGACCCAGTACTTC. Translated, it gives CASSFGASGTQYF.

This clonotype appeared many times. V is TRBV12-3 or TRBV12-4 and J is TRBJ2-1; 8 positions match TRBD1. The CDR3 extends over 15 amino acids. Unmatched junction bases numbered 7, after V lost 4 bases and J lost 5 bases. The CDR3 region is CASSYRGKSDNEQFF. In nucleotides, the CDR3 is TGTGCCAGCAGTTACAGGGGGAAGTCGGACAATGAGCAGTTCTTC.

V usage is TRBV10-3 and J usage is TRBJ1-2, with a possible D match to TRBD1 (5 bases). Trimming shortened V by 6 bases and J by 3 bases, and 14 bases separated the two germline ends. CDR1 is ENHRY and CDR2 is SYGVKD in the germline V gene. The CDR3 runs 14 residues. CDR3 in amino acids: CAISPGSSHYGYTF. The CDR3 DNA sequence: TGTGCCATCAGCCCAGGGTCCTCCCACTATGGCTACACCTTC.

There are many counts of this clonotype. The V and J genes are TRBV6-5 and TRBJ2-7; 11 positions agree with TRBD1. The germline CDR1 and CDR2 sequences are MNHEY and SVGAGI. The CDR3 totals 17 residues. V lost 2 bases and J lost 6; bases outside the gene matches: 12. For the CDR3, the DNA is TGTGCCAGCAGTTACAATTGGCGGACAGGGGGCTATCGCGAGCAGTACTTC. Amino acids: CASSYNWRTGGYREQYF.

The V call is TRBV20-1, the J call TRBJ2-1, with a possible D match to TRBD2 (7 bases). CDR3 size: 14 residues. V lost 3 bases, J lost 7 bases, and 16 bases lay in between. Germline CDR1 reads DFQATT; CDR2 reads SNEGSKA (reference sequence). The CDR3 here is CSASGGADPNEQFF. The CDR3 DNA reads TGCAGTGCTAGTGGGGGGGCAGATCCGAATGAGCAGTTCTTC.

The chain combines TRBV5-1 with TRBJ2-7, with 8 bases matching TRBD2. This CDR3 is built from 15 residues. The trim removed 1 base at V and 2 bases at J, leaving 5 bases unmatched. Germline CDR1 reads SGHRS; CDR2 reads YFSETQ. The CDR3 sequence is CASSLYTSGTYEQYF. Here the CDR3 DNA reads TGCGCCAGCAGCTTGTATACTAGCGGAACCTACGAGCAGTACTTC.

Many counts were recorded for this clonotype. The rearrangement joins TRBV29-1 to TRBJ2-1, with 11 bases matching TRBD2. V was clipped by 6 bases and J by 4 bases; unmatched bases: 8. Germline lookup yields CDR1 SQVTM and CDR2 ANQGSEA. This CDR3 region has 15 residues. CDR3 DNA: TGCAGCGTCGACCCCACTAGCGGGGGATACAATGAGCAGTTCTTC. Protein: CSVDPTSGGYNEQFF.

In its sample, this clonotype was seen a few times. This CDR3 is CASSTYPGLAGGADTQYF. For the CDR3, the DNA is TGTGCCAGCAGTACATACCCGGGACTAGCGGGAGGGGCAGATACGCAGTATTTT. The rearrangement links TRBV27 to TRBJ2-3; 16 bases align to TRBD2. The CDR3 contains 18 residues. Trimming at V came to 5 bases and at J to 4 bases, leaving 9 bases not matched to a gene. CDR1 MNHEY and CDR2 SMNVEV come from the germline V gene (reference sequence).

The chain recombines TRBV18 with TRBJ2-1, with TRBD1 matching over 7 bases. Per germline, CDR1 KGHSH and CDR2 LQKENI. The CDR3 is 15 residues long. V lost 0 bases and J lost 3; bases outside the gene matches: 2. The CDR3: CASSPPRDSYNEQFF. The CDR3 DNA reads as TGTGCCAGCTCACCACCCCGGGACAGCTACAATGAGCAGTTCTTC.

The sample holds many counts of this clonotype. The chain is built from TRBV5-1 and TRBJ1-5; TRBD1 matches 10 bases. Looked up from germline, CDR1 is SGHRS and CDR2 is YFSETQ. The CDR3 is 15 amino acids. V lost 3 bases to trimming and J lost 4 bases; unmatched junction nucleotides: 4. This CDR3 is CASSSGTGENQPQHF. DNA for the CDR3: TGCGCCAGCAGCTCAGGGACAGGGGAAAATCAGCCCCAGCATTTT.

This clonotype was found many times. The chain couples TRBV7-9 to TRBJ2-7, with no clear D. The CDR3 runs to 14 residues. Trimming cost V 0 bases and J 2 bases, with 8 bases left between them. From germline, CDR1 is SEHNR and CDR2 FQNEAQ (reference sequence). CDR3 in amino acids: CASSLAGSAYEQYF. In DNA, the CDR3 is TGTGCCAGCAGCTTAGCTGGCAGCGCCTACGAGCAGTACTTC.

The rearrangement links TRBV6-2 or TRBV6-3 to TRBJ2-5; 14 bases align to TRBD2. Trimming at V came to 5 bases and at J to 2 bases, leaving 16 bases not matched to a gene. CDR1 and CDR2 (germline): MNHEY, SVGEGT. This CDR3 spans 20 amino acids. CDR3 sequence (DNA): TGTGCCAGCAGTAGCTCCAAATGGACTAGCGGGAGGAGGTTACAAGAGACCCAGTACTTC. Translating gives CASSSSKWTSGRRLQETQYF.

Only a few counts were recorded for this clonotype. The V and J genes are TRBV28 and TRBJ1-5; D gene unclear. This CDR3 comprises 14 residues. Germline V gene data show CDR1 as MDHEN and CDR2 as SYDVKM. Trimming took off 6 bases at V and 1 base at J, with 10 bases between the two ends. In nucleotides, the CDR3 is TGTGCCAGCAGGGAGGCGGGGAGCAATCAGCCCCAGCATTTT. Residues: CASREAGSNQPQHF.

This rearrangement joins TRBV11-2 to TRBJ2-3, with 12 positions matching TRBD2. Trimming removed 5 bases from V and 1 base from J; junction bases left unmatched: 7. Germline-derived CDR1 and CDR2 are SGHAT and FQNNGV. The CDR3 totals 17 residues. CDR3 DNA: TGTGCCAGCAGCCTACGAAGGACTAGCGGGGGCACAGATACGCAGTATTTT. It translates to CASSLRRTSGGTDTQYF.

This CDR3 reads CASSWPGQGEETQYF. DNA of the CDR3: TGTGCCAGCAGTTGGCCGGGACAGGGGGAAGAGACCCAGTACTTC. This sequence joins TRBV28 and TRBJ2-5; 11 bases map to TRBD1. The CDR3 has 15 residues. After removal of 4 bases from V and 3 bases from J, the junction contained 4 bases not matched to a gene. Germline CDR1 reads MDHEN; CDR2 reads SYDVKM.

V and J are TRBV30 and TRBJ2-7; 10 bases are shared with TRBD2. Germline values: CDR1 GTSNPN, CDR2 SVGIG (reference sequence). The CDR3 consists of 15 residues. J was trimmed by 5 bases and V by 2 bases; bases with no gene match: 9. For the CDR3, the DNA is TGTGCCTGGAGTTCACTAGCGGGAATAGGGGACGAGCAGTACTTC. Residues: CAWSSLAGIGDEQYF. The full variable domain, rest sourced from reference TRBV30 and TRBJ2-7, is SQTIHQWPATLVQPVGSPLSLECTVEGTSNPNLYWYRQAAGRGLQLLFYSVGIGQISSEVPQNLSASRPQDRQFILSSKKLLLSDSGFYLCAWSSLAGIGDEQYFGPGTRLTVT.